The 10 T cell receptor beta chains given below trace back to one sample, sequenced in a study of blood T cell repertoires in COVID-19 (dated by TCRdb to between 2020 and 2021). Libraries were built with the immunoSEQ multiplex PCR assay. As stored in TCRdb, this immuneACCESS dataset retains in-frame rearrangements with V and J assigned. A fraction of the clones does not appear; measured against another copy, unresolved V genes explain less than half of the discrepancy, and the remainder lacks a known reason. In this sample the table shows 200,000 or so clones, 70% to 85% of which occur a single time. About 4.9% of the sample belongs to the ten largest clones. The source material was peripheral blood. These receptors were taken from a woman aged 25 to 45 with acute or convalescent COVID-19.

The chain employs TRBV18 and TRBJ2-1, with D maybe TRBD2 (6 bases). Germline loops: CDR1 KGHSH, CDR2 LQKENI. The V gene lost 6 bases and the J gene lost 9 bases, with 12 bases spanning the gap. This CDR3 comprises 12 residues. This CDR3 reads CASSLSGGEQFF. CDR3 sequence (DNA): TGTGCCAGCTCCCTTAGCGGAGGTGAGCAGTTCTTC.

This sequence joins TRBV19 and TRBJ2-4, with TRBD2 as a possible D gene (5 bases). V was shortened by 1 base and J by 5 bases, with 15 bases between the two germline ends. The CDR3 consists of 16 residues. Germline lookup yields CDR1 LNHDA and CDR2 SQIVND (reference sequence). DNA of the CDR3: TGTGCCAGTAGTATAGGGGCTCCCGGGATGGAAAACATTCAGTACTTC. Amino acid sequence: CASSIGAPGMENIQYF.

CDR3 region: CASSTQGVGSYEQYF. DNA for the CDR3: TGTGCCAGCAGCACACAGGGAGTCGGTAGCTACGAGCAGTACTTC. The chain joins TRBV27 to TRBJ2-7, with D maybe TRBD1 (6 bases). The length of the CDR3 is 15 residues. Trimming left V 6 bases short and J 3 bases short, with 18 bases between. Germline V CDR1 and CDR2: MNHEY, SMNVEV (reference sequence).

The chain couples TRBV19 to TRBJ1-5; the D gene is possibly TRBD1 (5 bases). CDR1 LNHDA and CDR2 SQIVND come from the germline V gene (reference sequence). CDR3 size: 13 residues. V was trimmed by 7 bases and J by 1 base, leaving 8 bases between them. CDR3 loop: CASMQGSNQPQHF. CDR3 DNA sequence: TGTGCCAGTATGCAGGGAAGCAATCAGCCCCAGCATTTT.

The CDR3 loop reads CATRGRQGDEKLFF. The CDR3 DNA reads as TGTGCCACCAGAGGCCGGCAGGGGGATGAAAAACTGTTTTTT. The rearrangement links TRBV5-4 to TRBJ1-4, with 7 bases identical to TRBD1. Germline V gives CDR1 SGHNT, CDR2 YYREEE (reference sequence). V lost 9 bases and J lost 6; bases outside the gene matches: 11. This CDR3 region has 14 residues.

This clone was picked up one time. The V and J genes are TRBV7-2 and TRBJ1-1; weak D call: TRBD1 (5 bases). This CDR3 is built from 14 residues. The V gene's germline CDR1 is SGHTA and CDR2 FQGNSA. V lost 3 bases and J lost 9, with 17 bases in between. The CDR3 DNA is TGTGCCAGCAGCTTTAATTCCCAAACAGGAAAAGCTTTCTTT. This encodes CASSFNSQTGKAFF.

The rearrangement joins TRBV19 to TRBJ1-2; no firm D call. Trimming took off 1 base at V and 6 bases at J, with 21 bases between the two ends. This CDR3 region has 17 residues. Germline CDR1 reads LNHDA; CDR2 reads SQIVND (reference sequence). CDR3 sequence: CASSIVPPRENRNGYTF. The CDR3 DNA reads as TGTGCCAGTAGTATAGTCCCCCCAAGGGAGAATCGTAATGGCTACACCTTC.

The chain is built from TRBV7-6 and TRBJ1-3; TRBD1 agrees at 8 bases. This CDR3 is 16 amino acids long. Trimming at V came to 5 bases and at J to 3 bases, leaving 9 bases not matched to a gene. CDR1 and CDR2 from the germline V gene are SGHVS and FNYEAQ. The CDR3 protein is CASSQMAGTGGNTIYF. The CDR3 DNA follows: TGTGCCAGCAGCCAAATGGCGGGGACAGGTGGAAACACCATATATTTT.

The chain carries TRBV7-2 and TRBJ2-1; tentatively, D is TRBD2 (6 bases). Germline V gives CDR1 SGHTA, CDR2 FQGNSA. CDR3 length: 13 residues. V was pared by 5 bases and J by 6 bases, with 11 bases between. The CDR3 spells CASSPGRLNEQFF. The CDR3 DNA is TGTGCCAGCAGCCCAGGGAGGCTCAATGAGCAGTTCTTC.

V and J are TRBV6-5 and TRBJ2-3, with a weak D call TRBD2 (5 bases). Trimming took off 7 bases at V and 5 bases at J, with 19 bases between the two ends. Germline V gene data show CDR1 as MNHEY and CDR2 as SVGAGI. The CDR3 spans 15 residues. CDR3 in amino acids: CASKRFGGSQDTQYF. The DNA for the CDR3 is TGTGCCAGCAAAAGGTTCGGAGGTAGTCAAGATACGCAGTATTTT.